The rows below give T cell receptor beta chains drawn from one sample of a study of cytomegalovirus exposure and HLA in healthy donors. The assay was immunoSEQ multiplex PCR, and TCRdb's table has in-frame clones only and misses some. This sample carries 75,000 to 80,000 clones, around 81% of them seen once, and the ten largest clones take around 1.5%. The sample comprised PBMCs. These receptors were obtained from a man between 40 and 49 years old in good health and CMV-seronegative. Each CDR3 is given with its conserved first and last residue.

TRBV6-5	CASTSGRDTGELFF
TRBV7-9	CASSLDINYGYTF
TRBV2	CASSTGVTEAFF
TRBV10-3	CAISERGQGVGYEQYF
TRBV19	CASSRETGSYEQYF
TRBV28	CASSLPGGTEAFF
TRBV5-1	CASSSGTAAGIANVLTF
TRBV2	CASRLLAGQNTGELFF
TRBV2	CASSEGQGAYNEQFF
TRBV5-6	CASSPRTGGTEAFF
TRBV18	CASSPRDRGISAKNIQYF
TRBV5-1	CASSFLAGADTQYF
TRBV5-5	CASSLGGHTEAFF
TRBV11-2	CASSLDSAHTIYF
TRBV7-9	CSSSLGGSGSPYEQYF
TRBV5-5	CASSVSLAGGPETQYF
TRBV13	CASSLARDRHYGYTF
TRBV19	CASSIDVGTRSGYTF
TRBV27	CASGRGSYEQYF
TRBV29-1	CSVEGAGTAYNEQFF
TRBV5-1	CASSLRDIMGTEAFF
TRBV21-1	CASSKRGDRDFEQYF
TRBV27	CASSLSPGSVEQFF
TRBV7-2	CASSLLGLAGGLRYF
TRBV15	CATSTNRSSYEQYF
TRBV5-1	CASSLDRLANNEQFF
TRBV6-5	CASRGQGRNTEAFF
TRBV19	CASSTQGGTEAFF
TRBV4-1	CASSQVQGLRNEQFF
TRBV2	CASKKLANRNEQFF
TRBV5-6	CASSMYRDSYEQYF
TRBV5-6	CASSWRTSRQETQYF
TRBV18	CASSPPNRDRETQYF
TRBV21-1	CASSKEGRRVGEQYF
TRBV9	CASSVGGARYEQFF
TRBV2	CASSEHRTGPNQPQHF
TRBV2	CASRVWTAQNEKLFF
TRBV7-2	CASSWEGGGLNEQYF
TRBV10-2	CASSVSAGGEQYF
TRBV7-8	CASSLVQGSTYEQYF
TRBV19	CASSLIPSSYNEQFF
TRBV28	CASRGTGASYEQYF
TRBV6-5	CASSEPGLGGFSFF
TRBV2	CASSEGLAMGNEQFF
TRBV2	CASSSPGGTERTGELFF
TRBV9	CASSVSSTDTQYF
TRBV7-9	CASSLARLREGLDEQFF
TRBV5-1	CASSPREQYF
TRBV2	CASTLDRGREKLFF
TRBV5-1	CASSLGSGSVYEQFF
TRBV29-1	CSAYRGSTEAFF
TRBV11-2	CASSLGLARSYEQYF